The 18 T cell receptor beta chains listed next were all sequenced from one sample in a study of cytomegalovirus exposure and HLA in healthy donors. The PCR employed 60 Vbeta primers together with 13 Jbeta primers. TCRdb's table, derived via immunoSEQ multiplex PCR, lists solely in-frame clones and lacks some. This table has about 180,000 clones, approximately 82% appearing once. Material for sequencing was PBMCs. The receptors were sampled from a woman aged 25-40 years in good health and CMV-seronegative.

This chain uses TRBV7-2 with TRBJ2-3, with 7 positions matching TRBD1. V lost 5 bases to trimming and J lost 1 base; unmatched junction nucleotides: 3. The CDR3 extends over 14 amino acids. Per the germline V gene, CDR1 is SGHTA and CDR2 is FQGNSA. CDR3 coding DNA: TGTGCCAGCAGCCGGGACAGTGGCACAGATACGCAGTATTTT. Residues: CASSRDSGTDTQYF.

This clone was counted a single time. This sequence joins TRBV18 and TRBJ2-2; TRBD1 agrees at 7 bases. With 2 bases clipped from V and 6 bases from J, the junction kept 0 bases outside the gene matches. Germline CDR1 KGHSH, CDR2 LQKENI. The CDR3 totals 13 residues. The chain's CDR3 is CASSPTGAGELFF. CDR3 in DNA: TGTGCCAGCTCACCAACAGGGGCCGGGGAGCTGTTTTTT.

The chain recombines TRBV2 with TRBJ2-5; no clear D gene. With 4 bases removed from V and 4 bases from J, the gap between germline ends came to 13 bases. Per the germline V gene, CDR1 is SNHLY and CDR2 is FYNNEI. This CDR3 contains 14 residues. The CDR3 region has the DNA TGTGCCAGCAGTGTTTTGGCCCACCTAGAGACCCAGTACTTC. Amino acid sequence: CASSVLAHLETQYF.

The gene calls are TRBV6-5 and TRBJ2-7; the match to TRBD1 covers 9 bases. The germline V gene has CDR1 MNHEY and CDR2 SVGAGI. V was clipped by 2 bases and J by 6 bases; unmatched bases: 5. There are 14 residues in the CDR3. Here the CDR3 DNA reads TGTGCCAGCAGTTACCGGGGACAGGGCGGCGAGCAGTACTTC. Protein: CASSYRGQGGEQYF.

The chain combines TRBV27 with TRBJ2-1, with 7 bases lining up with TRBD2. Germline values: CDR1 MNHEY, CDR2 SMNVEV (reference sequence). Germline trimming cut 1 base from V and 7 bases from J; bases unmatched to any gene: 7. This CDR3 comprises 15 residues. CDR3 sequence: CASSLWAGAGNEQFF. The CDR3 DNA sequence: TGTGCCAGCAGTTTATGGGCGGGAGCGGGGAATGAGCAGTTCTTC.

The rearrangement links TRBV4-1 to TRBJ2-7; TRBD1 aligns across 10 bases. Germline-derived CDR1 and CDR2 are MGHRA and YSYEKL. J gave up 2 bases and V 4 bases, and 8 bases lay outside the gene matches. CDR3 length equals 16 residues. This CDR3 reads CASSPTMGTGAYEQYF. In nucleotides, the CDR3 is TGCGCCAGCAGCCCAACGATGGGGACAGGGGCCTACGAGCAGTACTTC.

This chain joins TRBV11-3 and TRBJ1-4; no clear D. CDR3 length equals 14 residues. Germline V gene lookup returns CDR1 SGHNT and CDR2 YENEEA. V was pared by 4 bases and J by 8 bases, with 14 bases between. This CDR3 reads CASSSGRWEEKLFF. In nucleotides, the CDR3 is TGTGCCAGCAGCTCAGGTCGGTGGGAGGAAAAACTGTTTTTT.

The rearrangement joins TRBV6-5 to TRBJ2-1, with 8 nucleotides matching TRBD1. Unmatched junction bases numbered 4, after V lost 4 bases and J lost 2 bases. This CDR3 spans 15 amino acids. Germline V gene sequence: CDR1 MNHEY, CDR2 SVGAGI. The CDR3 DNA follows: TGTGCCAGCAGTTTCGACAGGGGTCCCTACAATGAGCAGTTCTTC. Its protein is CASSFDRGPYNEQFF.

This chain connects TRBV19 to TRBJ1-1; unclear D gene. The CDR3 loop spans 11 amino acids. Germline lookup yields CDR1 LNHDA and CDR2 SQIVND (reference sequence). The V gene lost 5 bases and the J gene lost 7 bases, with 8 bases spanning the gap. The CDR3 loop is CASSFQNEAFF. DNA of the CDR3: TGTGCCAGTAGTTTCCAAAATGAAGCTTTCTTT.

This clone has a handful of counts. V is TRBV10-2 and J is TRBJ2-5, with 9 bases that match TRBD1. With V trimmed by 8 bases and J by 4 bases, 2 bases remained unmatched. Germline V gene sequence: CDR1 WSHSY, CDR2 SAAADI. The CDR3 has 12 amino acids. The CDR3 protein is CASQDRGETQYF. Written as DNA, the CDR3 is TGCGCCAGCCAGGACAGGGGAGAGACCCAGTACTTC.

The CDR3 region has the DNA TGTGCCAGCAGTCTACGGACAGGGGGTGGCGATACGCAGTATTTT. This codes for CASSLRTGGGDTQYF. The V and J genes are TRBV28 and TRBJ2-3; 10 bases fit TRBD1. The CDR3 consists of 15 residues. J lost 6 bases, V lost 5 bases, and 8 bases had no gene match. CDR1 is MDHEN and CDR2 is SYDVKM in the germline V gene.

V is TRBV18 and J is TRBJ2-7; D gene unclear. CDR1 is KGHSH, CDR2 LQKENI, per germline. Trimming removed 3 bases from V and 0 bases from J, with 9 bases in between. The CDR3 runs 14 residues. The CDR3 DNA reads TGTGCCAGCTCACCTAGCATAGGCTCCTACGAGCAGTACTTC. This gives the protein CASSPSIGSYEQYF.

The chain links TRBV13 to TRBJ1-6, with a weak D call TRBD1 (6 bases). CDR1 and CDR2 (germline): PRHDT, FYEKMQ (reference sequence). This CDR3 has 15 residues. Trimming left V 6 bases short and J 10 bases short, with 19 bases between. The CDR3 DNA is TGTGCCAGCAGGGGAAGTACGGGGGGCCAATCACCCCTCCACTTT. As protein: CASRGSTGGQSPLHF.

The genes are TRBV7-8 and TRBJ2-3; D is unresolved. Germline V CDR1 and CDR2: SGHVS, FQNEAQ. The CDR3 runs to 13 residues. The germline V and J ends were trimmed by 4 bases and 6 bases, with 11 bases remaining between them. The CDR3 region is CASSSITRDTQYF. CDR3 coding DNA: TGTGCCAGCAGCTCCATCACGAGGGATACGCAGTATTTT.

DNA of the CDR3: TGTGCCAGCAGATCTCAGGGCCAAGAGACCCAGTACTTC. The encoded protein is CASRSQGQETQYF. This rearrangement joins TRBV28 to TRBJ2-5, with D possibly TRBD1 on 5 matching bases. The CDR3 consists of 13 residues. The germline V gene has CDR1 MDHEN and CDR2 SYDVKM. V gave up 6 bases and J gave up 1 base, with 9 bases separating them.

The rearrangement links TRBV4-3 to TRBJ2-2, with D possibly matching TRBD2 (5 bases). Trimming removed 4 bases at V and 6 bases at J, with 15 bases between. Germline V CDR1 and CDR2: LGHNA, YSLEER. The CDR3 runs 15 residues. The CDR3 spells CASSLEVSRAGELFF. The CDR3 region has the DNA TGCGCCAGCAGCCTTGAGGTCTCGAGGGCCGGGGAGCTGTTTTTT.

CDR3 bases: TGTGCCAGCAGCGTATTTGATGAGGATTCTGGGGCCAACGTCCTGACTTTC. Translating it yields CASSVFDEDSGANVLTF. The chain recombines TRBV7-2 with TRBJ2-6; D is undetermined. The ends were cut back, 5 bases at V and 1 base at J, with 15 bases in the middle. The CDR3 extends over 17 amino acids. Germline V CDR1 and CDR2: SGHTA, FQGNSA.

The chain combines TRBV11-2 with TRBJ2-5; 10 nucleotides line up with TRBD1. Germline CDR1 and CDR2: SGHAT and FQNNGV. V was clipped by 0 bases and J by 4 bases; unmatched bases: 2. CDR3 length: 15 amino acids. As DNA, the CDR3 is TGTGCCAGCAGCTTAGAAGACAGGGGGCGAGAGACCCAGTACTTC. This encodes CASSLEDRGRETQYF.